The 6 T cell receptor beta chains below all came from one sample that was sequenced in a study of early T cells in non-severe SARS-CoV-2 infection. Via MiXCR, TCRdb re-called the 5' RACE reads, giving one row per CDR3 protein. The sample comprises about 30,000 distinct CDR3 sequences, about 3.9% of which are singletons, and around 8.4% rests with the top ten. Sequencing was performed on whole blood. The receptors derive from an adult who was a healthcare worker with PCR-confirmed SARS-CoV-2 infection or an uninfected control (not recorded which).

This clonotype was recorded many times. The chain joins TRBV29-1 to TRBJ2-7; tentative D call: TRBD2 (5 bases). V lost 6 bases and J 5 bases, leaving 11 bases between the germline ends. Germline assignment: CDR1 SQVTM and CDR2 ANQGSEA. The CDR3 loop spans 11 amino acids. The CDR3 loop reads CSVGLADEQYF. The CDR3 bases are TGCAGCGTCGGACTTGCGGACGAGCAGTACTTC.

This clonotype was seen ten or more times. This sequence joins TRBV19 and TRBJ1-2; D ambiguous. The V gene's germline CDR1 is LNHDA and CDR2 SQIVND (reference sequence). This CDR3 region has 8 residues. The CDR3 region has the DNA TGTATGACCGGGGGCTACACCTTC. This encodes CMTGGYTF. Filled out from reference TRBV19 and TRBJ1-2, the complete variable domain reads DGGITQSPKYLFRKEGQNVTLSCEQNLNHDAMYWYRQDPGQGLRLIYYSQIVNDFQKGDIAEGYSVSREKKESFPLTVTSAQKNPTAFYLCMTGGYTFGSGTRLTVV.

The table lists this clonotype with many counts. The chain employs TRBV7-9 and TRBJ1-4; D call uncertain. V dropped 3 bases and J dropped 5 bases, with 4 bases sitting between them. The germline V gene has CDR1 SEHNR and CDR2 FQNEAQ (reference sequence). CDR3 length: 12 amino acids. In DNA, the CDR3 is TGTGCCAGCAGCTTGTCAAATGAAAAACTGTTTTTT. This encodes CASSLSNEKLFF.

In its sample, this clonotype was seen many times. This chain links TRBV15 with TRBJ2-2; tentatively, D is TRBD1 or TRBD2 (5 bases each). The CDR3 has 15 residues. Germline V CDR1 and CDR2: LNHNV, YYDKDF (reference sequence). Trimming stripped 3 bases from V and 4 bases from J, with 12 bases between. The CDR3 DNA reads as TGTGCCACCAGCAGCGCCCGAGGGACCACCGGGGAGCTGTTTTTT. Protein: CATSSARGTTGELFF.

The V and J genes are TRBV19 and TRBJ1-2; D remains unclear. Germline CDR1 reads LNHDA; CDR2 reads SQIVND (reference sequence). V was trimmed by 5 bases and J by 2 bases, leaving 15 bases between them. The CDR3 has 15 amino acids. In DNA form, the CDR3 reads TGTGCCAGTAGTCTCCGGGCGGCCGCAAACTATGGCTACACCTTC. It yields the protein CASSLRAAANYGYTF. Based on the CDR3 plus reference TRBV19 and TRBJ1-2, the full variable domain is DGGITQSPKYLFRKEGQNVTLSCEQNLNHDAMYWYRQDPGQGLRLIYYSQIVNDFQKGDIAEGYSVSREKKESFPLTVTSAQKNPTAFYLCASSLRAAANYGYTFGSGTRLTVV.

The V call is TRBV12-2, the J call TRBJ2-7; the listed D gene, TRBD1, was not tested against the DNA. TRBV12-2 constitutes a pseudogene. The CDR3 runs 16 residues. CDR3 residues: CASRLDTGAETYEQYF. In DNA form, the CDR3 reads TGTGCAAGTCGCTTAGACACAGGGGCTGAAACCTACGAGCAGTACTTC.